These T cell receptor beta chains were read from a single sample in a study of identical twins. From the 5' RACE reads, TCRdb called clonotypes with MiXCR, one entry per CDR3 protein. The sample contains fewer than 350,000 distinct CDR3 sequences, roughly 8.6% of which appear only once. This same sample was also taken into another study, of yellow fever vaccine responses in identical twins.

The sequenced sample consisted of memory (CD45RO+) T cells sorted from blood. The receptors originated from a woman under 30 in good health. CDR3s include the opening cysteine and the closing phenylalanine or tryptophan. A D gene is named only where the DNA matches it firmly. Expanded clones get a size class; other rows say once, few or many, or leave the size out.

j_call d_call v_call cdr3_length clone_size cdr3_nt cdr3_aa
TRBJ2-3 TRBD1 TRBV19 14 NA TGTGCCAGTGGGGGACAGGGCCGATCAGATACGCAGTATTTT CASGGQGRSDTQYF
TRBJ2-1 TRBD2 TRBV28 16 NA TGTGCCAGCAGTTTGGAGCGGGGGGGCCCCTACAATGAGCAGTTCTTC CASSLERGGPYNEQFF
TRBJ2-7 TRBD2 TRBV18 16 many TGTGCCAGCTCACCGGCCCTAGCGGGAGTATCCCACGAGCAGTACTTC CASSPALAGVSHEQYF
TRBJ1-5 TRBD1 TRBV12-3/TRBV12-4 13 many TGTGCCAGCAGTTACAGGGGAGGCCAGCCCCAGCATTTT CASSYRGGQPQHF
TRBJ2-7 TRBD1 TRBV5-1 15 many TGCGCCAGCAGCCCACGGGACAGGGGTTCCTACGAGCAGTACTTC CASSPRDRGSYEQYF
TRBJ2-1 NA TRBV5-5 14 few TGTGCCAGCAGCTTGGCGGGGACCCTAGATGAGCAGTTCTTC CASSLAGTLDEQFF
TRBJ1-5 NA TRBV6-1 14 few TGTGCCAGCAGGCCGGGGGCAATTAATCAGCCCCAGCATTTT CASRPGAINQPQHF
TRBJ1-1 NA TRBV6-1 14 few TGTGCCAGCAGAAACGTAGGGGTGGCCACTGAAGCTTTCTTT CASRNVGVATEAFF
TRBJ1-2 TRBD1 TRBV24-1 13 NA TGTGCCACCAGTGATAGGGACAGGCAAGGCTACACCTTC CATSDRDRQGYTF
TRBJ2-3 NA TRBV6-5 17 many TGTGCCAGCAGTTACTCGGGGGGGGGCCTATTCACAGATACGCAGTATTTT CASSYSGGGLFTDTQYF
TRBJ2-1 TRBD1 TRBV24-1 18 many TGTGCCACCAGTGATTTTGGTAGTACGGGACAGGGTTACAATGAGCAGTTCTTC CATSDFGSTGQGYNEQFF